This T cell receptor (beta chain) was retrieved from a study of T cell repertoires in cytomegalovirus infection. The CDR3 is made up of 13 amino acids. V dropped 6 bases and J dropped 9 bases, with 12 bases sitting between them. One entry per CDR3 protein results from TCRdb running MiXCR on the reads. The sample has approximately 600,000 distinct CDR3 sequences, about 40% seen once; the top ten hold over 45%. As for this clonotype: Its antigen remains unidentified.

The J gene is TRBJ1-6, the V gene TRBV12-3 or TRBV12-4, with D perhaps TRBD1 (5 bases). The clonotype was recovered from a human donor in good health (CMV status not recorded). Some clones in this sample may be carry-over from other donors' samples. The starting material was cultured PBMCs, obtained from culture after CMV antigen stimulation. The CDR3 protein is CASSPGGGSPLHF. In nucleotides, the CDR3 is TGTGCCAGCAGCCCGGGGGGAGGTTCACCCCTCCACTTT.